Listed here are 10 T cell receptor beta chains from one sample, sequenced in a study of blood T cell repertoires in COVID-19. TCRdb's copy holds only in-frame clones and misses some; the assay was immunoSEQ multiplex PCR. The sample contains more than 75,000 clones, around 84% of which appear only once. The sequenced sample was peripheral blood. The receptors stem from a man aged 60 to 69 with acute or convalescent COVID-19.

The chain is built from TRBV19 and TRBJ2-7; D is unresolved. Germline assignment: CDR1 LNHDA and CDR2 SQIVND (reference sequence). V gave up 1 base and J gave up 2 bases, with 9 bases separating them. The CDR3 runs to 14 residues. CDR3 amino acids: CASSIVGQTYEQYF. CDR3 DNA: TGTGCCAGTAGTATAGTTGGGCAGACCTACGAGCAGTACTTC.

J is TRBJ2-7 and V is TRBV14; D call uncertain. Germline V gene sequence: CDR1 SGHDN, CDR2 FVKESK. V gave up 0 bases and J gave up 3 bases, with 6 bases separating them. CDR3 length equals 13 residues. CDR3 sequence reads: CASSQDRGYEQYF. The CDR3 coding sequence is TGTGCCAGCAGCCAAGATCGCGGCTACGAGCAGTACTTC.

The V call is TRBV7-3, the J call TRBJ2-3, with a tentative D call TRBD2 (5 bases). V shed 4 bases and J shed 2 bases, with 13 bases lying between them. Per germline, CDR1 SGHTA and CDR2 FQGTGA. The CDR3 loop spans 15 amino acids. The CDR3 bases are TGTGCCAGCAGCTCCGTCGGCGGGTACACAGATACGCAGTATTTT. It is translated as CASSSVGGYTDTQYF.

J is TRBJ1-6 and V is TRBV3-1 (or the pseudogene TRBV3-2); 9 bases match TRBD1. J gave up 13 bases and V 4 bases, and 8 bases lay outside the gene matches. In germline, CDR1 is LGHDT, CDR2 YNNKEL (reference sequence). The CDR3 runs 14 residues. Written as DNA, the CDR3 is TGTGCCAGCAGCCTACGGGACAGGGACTCTCCCCTCCACTTT. It yields the protein CASSLRDRDSPLHF.

The chain couples TRBV29-1 to TRBJ2-7; TRBD1 is a possible D gene (5 bases). Germline V lookup: CDR1 SQVTM, CDR2 ANQGSEA. CDR3 length: 13 residues. Trimming pared 4 bases from V and 3 bases from J, leaving 13 bases between. As DNA, the CDR3 is TGCAGCGTTGGCCCCACAGGATACTACGAGCAGTACTTC. As protein: CSVGPTGYYEQYF.

The chain joins TRBV4-1 to TRBJ2-3; the D is unclear. The CDR3 consists of 15 residues. Trimming removed 3 bases at V and 2 bases at J, with 12 bases between. Germline V lookup: CDR1 MGHRA, CDR2 YSYEKL. DNA of the CDR3: TGCGCCAGCAGCCATAGAACACAGAACACAGATACGCAGTATTTT. Encoded protein: CASSHRTQNTDTQYF.

CDR3 DNA: TGCGCCAGCAGCCAATCGGGACAGGTCATCAATCAGCCCCAGCATTTT. Translated: CASSQSGQVINQPQHF. The V gene is TRBV4-1, the J gene TRBJ1-5; 8 nucleotides match TRBD1. This CDR3 comprises 16 residues. Germline CDR1 MGHRA, CDR2 YSYEKL. V lost 2 bases and J lost 3; bases outside the gene matches: 6.

This sequence joins TRBV2 and TRBJ2-5; 8 bases are shared with TRBD2. Germline V gives CDR1 SNHLY, CDR2 FYNNEI. Germline trimming cut 5 bases from V and 3 bases from J; bases unmatched to any gene: 8. The CDR3 is made up of 15 amino acids. The CDR3 sequence is CASSQVAGSKETQYF. The CDR3 nucleotides are TGTGCCAGCAGTCAGGTAGCGGGGTCAAAAGAGACCCAGTACTTC.

The chain couples TRBV18 to TRBJ1-6; D gene unclear. CDR1 and CDR2 (germline): KGHSH, LQKENI. Trimming shortened V by 3 bases and J by 0 bases, and 6 bases separated the two germline ends. The CDR3 spans 15 residues. The CDR3 reads CASSPAGSYNSPLHF. Here the CDR3 DNA reads TGTGCCAGCTCACCCGCAGGCTCCTATAATTCACCCCTCCACTTT. The variable domain in full, with the rest retrieved from reference TRBV18 and TRBJ1-6, is NAGVMQNPRHLVRRRGQEARLRCSPMKGHSHVYWYRQLPEEGLKFMVYLQKENIIDESGMPKERFSAEFPKEGPSILRIQQVVRGDSAAYFCASSPAGSYNSPLHFGNGTRLTVT.

This chain uses TRBV5-1 with TRBJ1-2; D remains unclear. Germline V CDR1 and CDR2: SGHRS, YFSETQ. Deletions cut 2 bases from V and 9 bases from J, with 14 bases between. The CDR3 has 13 amino acids. The CDR3 sequence: CASSLYDSGSYTF. The CDR3 nucleotides read TGCGCCAGCAGCTTATACGATTCCGGGAGCTACACCTTC.